Listed here are 7 T cell receptor beta chains from one sample, sequenced in a study of blood T cell repertoires in COVID-19. Sequenced by immunoSEQ multiplex PCR; TCRdb stores in-frame clones only, minus some. In the table there are 200,000 to 250,000 clones, roughly 90% of which are singletons. The sample consisted of peripheral blood. The receptors shown here come from a woman between 35 and 50 years old with acute or convalescent COVID-19.

The rearrangement joins TRBV13 to TRBJ2-7; D is perhaps TRBD2 (6 bases). The CDR3 spans 15 residues. V lost 0 bases to trimming and J lost 6 bases, with 15 bases between them. Looked up from germline, CDR1 is PRHDT and CDR2 is FYEKMQ (reference sequence). CDR3: CASSLGQRLGSEQYV. In nucleotides, the CDR3 is TGTGCCAGCAGCTTAGGCCAGCGACTAGGTTCCGAGCAGTACGTC.

The CDR3 nucleotides are TGTGCTAGTGGCACGGACAGGGTGGATCAGCCCCAGCATTTT. It yields the protein CASGTDRVDQPQHF. The rearrangement uses TRBV12-5 and TRBJ1-5; 8 bases agree with TRBD1. The CDR3 runs to 14 residues. J gave up 5 bases and V 6 bases, and 6 bases lay outside the gene matches. Germline CDR1 reads LGHNT; CDR2 reads FRNRAP.

The rearrangement links TRBV4-1 to TRBJ1-1, with D unresolved. The CDR3 is 15 residues long. Germline V lookup: CDR1 MGHRA, CDR2 YSYEKL. V was shortened by 4 bases and J by 1 base, with 13 bases between the two germline ends. CDR3 residues: CASSLPPRGNTEAFF. The CDR3 bases are TGCGCCAGCAGCCTCCCCCCGCGGGGGAACACTGAAGCTTTCTTT.

The chain employs TRBV5-1 and TRBJ2-1; the match to TRBD1 covers 7 bases. The CDR3 has 15 amino acids. Germline CDR1 SGHRS, CDR2 YFSETQ. V gave up 5 bases and J gave up 5 bases; unmatched junction bases: 10. The CDR3 coding sequence is TGCGCCAGCAGGCCTACAGGGGCCCCTAACAATGAGCAGTTCTTC. It codes for CASRPTGAPNNEQFF.

The V gene is TRBV27, the J gene TRBJ1-5, with 7 bases aligning to TRBD1. The ends lost 6 bases at V and 4 bases at J; junction bases unmatched: 9. Germline V CDR1 and CDR2: MNHEY, SMNVEV (reference sequence). The CDR3 totals 15 residues. The CDR3 DNA sequence: TGTGCCAGCAGGGGACCGGGACAGTATAATCAGCCCCAGCATTTT. The encoded protein is CASRGPGQYNQPQHF.

CDR3 bases: TGTGCCTCCTGGGGGAGGGACAGGGGTGGCGGCTACACCTTC. Protein: CASWGRDRGGGYTF. The V call is TRBV19, the J call TRBJ1-2; TRBD1 agrees at 10 bases. V was clipped by 11 bases and J by 8 bases; unmatched bases: 14. The CDR3 spans 14 residues. Germline V gene data show CDR1 as LNHDA and CDR2 as SQIVND (reference sequence). The variable domain in full, with the rest retrieved from reference TRBV19 and TRBJ1-2, is DGGITQSPKYLFRKEGQNVTLSCEQNLNHDAMYWYRQDPGQGLRLIYYSQIVNDFQKGDIAEGYSVSREKKESFPLTVTSAQKNPTAFYLCASWGRDRGGGYTFGSGTRLTVV.

This sequence joins TRBV15 and TRBJ1-1; D might be TRBD1 (5 bases). The CDR3 consists of 17 residues. V was trimmed by 0 bases and J by 5 bases, leaving 19 bases between them. Germline assignment: CDR1 LNHNV and CDR2 YYDKDF (reference sequence). The CDR3 nucleotides read TGTGCCACCAGCAGAGATCGATATGACCAGGGTATTACTGAAGCTTTCTTT. Protein sequence: CATSRDRYDQGITEAFF.